This T cell receptor beta chain was recovered during a study of cytomegalovirus exposure and HLA in healthy donors. Findings and caveats of the study: In vitro work confirmed that a few CMV-associated chains recognize CMV antigens. It was 164 TCR beta chains that were listed as cytomegalovirus-associated. Reports showed the classifier diagnosing cytomegalovirus status with high specificity and sensitivity.

Method: immunoSEQ multiplex PCR; TCRdb's copy keeps in-frame clones and lacks some. This table has under 85,000 clones, roughly 94% appearing once. This clone appeared a single time. Antigen specificity is unknown. The CDR3 runs 15 residues. The V gene lost 6 bases and the J gene lost 2 bases, with 13 bases spanning the gap. CDR1 and CDR2 (germline): SNHLY, FYNNEI. The chain uses TRBV2 and TRBJ2-2, with D possibly matching TRBD2 (6 bases). The material sequenced was PBMCs. This clonotype originated in a woman aged 18-29 years in good health and CMV-seronegative. The CDR3 sequence: CASRGRTTNTGELFF. The CDR3 DNA reads TGTGCCAGCAGGGGGCGGACTACAAACACCGGGGAGCTGTTTTTT.